Below, 22 T cell receptor beta chains from the same sample are listed, as sequenced in a study of early T cells in non-severe SARS-CoV-2 infection. TCRdb processed the 5' RACE reads anew with MiXCR; each CDR3 protein has one entry. The sample consists of about 56,000 distinct CDR3 sequences, more than 9% of them appearing once. The sample was whole blood. These TCRs come from an adult who was a healthcare worker with PCR-confirmed SARS-CoV-2 infection or an uninfected control (not recorded which).

In this sample, this clonotype turned up many times. The chain links TRBV7-2 to TRBJ2-7; 10 nucleotides match TRBD2. V lost 5 bases to trimming and J lost 4 bases; unmatched junction nucleotides: 11. The CDR3 length is 16 residues. Germline V gene lookup returns CDR1 SGHTA and CDR2 FQGNSA. The CDR3 region is CASSAHGAGGTYEQYF. Written as DNA, the CDR3 is TGTGCCAGCAGCGCTCATGGAGCGGGAGGGACTTACGAGCAGTACTTC.

This clonotype was counted ten times or more. The DNA of the CDR3 is TGCGCCAGCAGCCGGGACGGCCAAGAGACCCAGTACTTC. Translated, it gives CASSRDGQETQYF. The rearrangement uses TRBV5-1 and TRBJ2-5; either TRBD1 or TRBD2 may supply D (5 bases each). Trimming took off 4 bases at V and 1 base at J, with 8 bases between the two ends. The CDR3 totals 13 residues. Germline values: CDR1 SGHRS, CDR2 YFSETQ.

In this sample, this clonotype turned up a few times. This rearrangement joins TRBV12-3 or TRBV12-4 to TRBJ2-1, with D possibly being TRBD1 or TRBD2 (5 bases each). Trimming stripped 3 bases from V and 2 bases from J, with 11 bases between. CDR3 length equals 15 residues. CDR3 amino acids: CASSFEWGPYNEQFF. CDR3 sequence (DNA): TGTGCCAGCAGTTTTGAGTGGGGACCCTACAATGAGCAGTTCTTC.

This clonotype was recorded many times. The V call is TRBV12-5, the J call TRBJ2-5, with D tentatively TRBD2 (5 bases). CDR3 length: 14 amino acids. V lost 6 bases and J lost 1, with 12 bases in between. CDR1 and CDR2 from the germline V gene are LGHNT and FRNRAP. The CDR3 bases are TGTGCTAGTGGCCCATCGGGGTTCCAAGAGACCCAGTACTTC. The encoded protein is CASGPSGFQETQYF. Full variable domain (remainder filled in from reference TRBV12-5 and TRBJ2-5): DARVTQTPRHKVTEMGQEVTMRCQPILGHNTVFWYRQTMMQGLELLAYFRNRAPLDDSGMPKDRFSAEMPDATLATLKIQPSEPRDSAVYFCASGPSGFQETQYFGPGTRLLVL.

The chain is built from TRBV7-2 and TRBJ2-1; D not resolved. Looked up from germline, CDR1 is SGHTA and CDR2 is FQGNSA. V lost 2 bases to trimming and J lost 0 bases, with 17 bases between them. This CDR3 has 18 residues. DNA for the CDR3: TGTGCCAGCAGCTTATTTCTAGGGTTGGAGTTCTCCTACAATGAGCAGTTCTTC. This gives the protein CASSLFLGLEFSYNEQFF.

The CDR3 is CSVELPSSTDTQYF. In DNA form, the CDR3 reads TGCAGCGTTGAACTACCTTCCAGCACAGATACGCAGTATTTT. The chain uses TRBV29-1 and TRBJ2-3, with no clear D. CDR3 length equals 14 residues. Germline V gene lookup returns CDR1 SQVTM and CDR2 ANQGSEA. V was clipped by 2 bases and J by 0 bases, with 9 bases between them.

Many counts were recorded for this clonotype. The J gene is TRBJ2-1, the V gene TRBV18; 9 nucleotides line up with TRBD2. The germline V gene encodes CDR1 KGHSH and CDR2 LQKENI. There are 18 residues in the CDR3. Trimming cost V 8 bases and J 0 bases; bases outside gene matches: 14. This CDR3 is CASPRTSGPASSYNEQFF. As DNA, the CDR3 is TGTGCCAGCCCCCGCACTAGCGGGCCCGCTAGCTCCTACAATGAGCAGTTCTTC.

This chain links TRBV6-6 with TRBJ1-5; D may be TRBD1 (6 bases). The CDR3 extends over 15 amino acids. CDR1 is MNHNY and CDR2 is SVGAGI in the germline V gene (reference sequence). The ends were cut back, 6 bases at V and 7 bases at J, with 19 bases in the middle. This chain's CDR3 is CASRGGQGITQPQHF. In nucleotides, the CDR3 is TGTGCCAGCAGGGGGGGGCAGGGGATTACCCAGCCCCAGCATTTT.

This chain joins TRBV20-1 and TRBJ2-3; D is uncertain. The ends were cut back, 1 base at V and 6 bases at J, with 5 bases in the middle. Per germline, CDR1 DFQATT and CDR2 SNEGSKA (reference sequence). CDR3 size: 11 residues. This chain's CDR3 is CSARVGDTQYF. CDR3 in DNA: TGCAGTGCTAGAGTTGGGGATACGCAGTATTTT.

This clonotype was seen only a few times. This chain uses TRBV5-1 with TRBJ1-2; 8 nucleotides agree with TRBD1. The CDR3 consists of 13 residues. Germline V gene sequence: CDR1 SGHRS, CDR2 YFSETQ. V lost 3 bases to trimming and J lost 10 bases; unmatched junction nucleotides: 8. CDR3 sequence (DNA): TGCGCCAGCAGCTCCGGGACAGGTTCCCTCTACACCTTC. This translates into CASSSGTGSLYTF. Looking up the rest from reference TRBV5-1 and TRBJ1-2 gives the full variable domain: KAGVTQTPRYLIKTRGQQVTLSCSPISGHRSVSWYQQTPGQGLQFLFEYFSETQRNKGNFPGRFSGRQFSNSRSEMNVSTLELGDSALYLCASSSGTGSLYTFGSGTRLTVV.

This clonotype was recorded a few times. As DNA, the CDR3 is TGCGCCAGCAGCTTGGAAAGGGGGCCGAACTATGGCTACACCTTC. This gives the protein CASSLERGPNYGYTF. The chain joins TRBV5-1 to TRBJ1-2; 7 nucleotides align to TRBD1. Per the germline V gene, CDR1 is SGHRS and CDR2 is YFSETQ. The CDR3 runs 15 residues. V lost 0 bases to trimming and J lost 2 bases; unmatched junction nucleotides: 4.

At least ten counts were recorded for this clonotype. This chain connects TRBV29-1 to TRBJ2-6; D is ambiguous. The germline V gene has CDR1 SQVTM and CDR2 ANQGSEA. The CDR3 is made up of 13 amino acids. V was shortened by 6 bases and J by 0 bases, with 6 bases between the two germline ends. CDR3 DNA: TGCAGCGTAATAGGCTCTGGGGCCAACGTCCTGACTTTC. Amino acids: CSVIGSGANVLTF. Drawing the rest from reference TRBV29-1 and TRBJ2-6, the complete variable domain is SAVISQKPSRDICQRGTSLTIQCQVDSQVTMMFWYRQQPGQSLTLIATANQGSEATYESGFVIDKFPISRPNLTFSTLTVSNMSPEDSSIYLCSVIGSGANVLTFGAGSRLTVL.

This clonotype was picked up a small number of times. The chain links TRBV11-2 to TRBJ2-1, with 11 bases fitting TRBD2. The CDR3 loop spans 14 amino acids. Trimming at V came to 5 bases and at J to 7 bases, leaving 4 bases not matched to a gene. The germline CDR1 and CDR2 sequences are SGHAT and FQNNGV. DNA of the CDR3: TGTGCCAGCAGCATACTAGCGGGAGAGAATGAGCAGTTCTTC. It specifies CASSILAGENEQFF.

This clonotype has only a few counts. The chain recombines TRBV7-2 with TRBJ2-3; D is possibly TRBD1 or TRBD2 (5 bases each). Germline CDR1 and CDR2: SGHTA and FQGNSA. This CDR3 comprises 15 residues. Trimming took 0 bases from V and 6 from J, leaving 13 bases between them. As DNA, the CDR3 is TGTGCCAGCAGCTTAGCGGGGGTCCCCCCGGATACGCAGTATTTT. Its translation: CASSLAGVPPDTQYF.

In this sample, this clonotype turned up a few times. The chain carries TRBV5-1 and TRBJ1-1; 9 bases map to TRBD1. Germline CDR1 reads SGHRS; CDR2 reads YFSETQ. V was pared by 1 base and J by 4 bases, with 5 bases of the junction left unmatched. The CDR3 is made up of 15 amino acids. This chain's CDR3 is CASSLQQGAATEAFF. For the CDR3, the DNA is TGCGCCAGCAGCTTGCAACAGGGGGCGGCCACTGAAGCTTTCTTT.

This rearrangement joins TRBV3-1 to TRBJ2-5; 11 bases fit TRBD1. From germline, CDR1 is LGHDT and CDR2 YNNKEL (reference sequence). J was trimmed by 2 bases and V by 4 bases; bases with no gene match: 6. The CDR3 contains 16 residues. In DNA, the CDR3 is TGTGCCAGCAGCCCCGGACAGGGGGCGAGGCAAGAGACCCAGTACTTC. Amino acids: CASSPGQGARQETQYF.

This clonotype was counted ten times or more. The chain has TRBV3-1 and TRBJ2-1, with TRBD2 matching 10 bases. Germline CDR1 and CDR2: LGHDT and YNNKEL (reference sequence). This CDR3 is 16 amino acids long. V lost 0 bases and J lost 8; bases outside the gene matches: 7. The CDR3 reads CASSQDLAGDFDEQFF. The DNA for the CDR3 is TGTGCCAGCAGCCAAGATCTAGCGGGAGACTTTGATGAGCAGTTCTTC.

This clonotype was observed at least ten times. The rearrangement joins TRBV5-1 to TRBJ2-5, with TRBD2 matching 12 bases. Per the germline V gene, CDR1 is SGHRS and CDR2 is YFSETQ. With V trimmed by 0 bases and J by 3 bases, 0 bases remained unmatched. The CDR3 is 15 amino acids. CDR3 nucleotide sequence: TGCGCCAGCAGCTTGGGACTAGCGGGAGAAGAGACCCAGTACTTC. Amino acid sequence: CASSLGLAGEETQYF.

This clonotype was observed at least ten times. V is TRBV5-1 and J is TRBJ2-7, with 9 bases matching TRBD2. Trimming removed 1 base from V and 3 bases from J; junction bases left unmatched: 5. CDR3 length: 15 residues. Germline CDR1 is SGHRS and CDR2 is YFSETQ. The CDR3 is CASSLILAGSYEQYF. The CDR3 nucleotides are TGCGCCAGCAGCTTGATCCTAGCGGGAAGCTACGAGCAGTACTTC. Looking up the rest from reference TRBV5-1 and TRBJ2-7 gives the full variable domain: KAGVTQTPRYLIKTRGQQVTLSCSPISGHRSVSWYQQTPGQGLQFLFEYFSETQRNKGNFPGRFSGRQFSNSRSEMNVSTLELGDSALYLCASSLILAGSYEQYFGPGTRLTVT.

This clonotype was seen many times. The chain has TRBV6-2 or TRBV6-3 and TRBJ1-5; D unresolved. Trimming stripped 0 bases from V and 3 bases from J, with 9 bases between. CDR3 length equals 15 residues. Looked up from germline, CDR1 is MNHEY and CDR2 is SVGEGT. The DNA for the CDR3 is TGTGCCAGCAGTTACTCGAGGCAGCTCAATCAGCCCCAGCATTTT. This gives the protein CASSYSRQLNQPQHF.

This clonotype was counted ten times or more. This chain uses TRBV7-9 with TRBJ1-5, with 7 bases matching TRBD1. Trimming took 5 bases from V and 4 from J; bases not matched to a gene: 2. This CDR3 is 13 amino acids long. CDR1 is SEHNR, CDR2 FQNEAQ, per germline (reference sequence). CDR3 in amino acids: CASSLTGNQPQHF. CDR3 nucleotide sequence: TGTGCCAGCAGCCTGACAGGGAATCAGCCCCAGCATTTT.

This clonotype turned up a few times. V and J are TRBV19 and TRBJ2-1, with 14 bases aligning to TRBD2. This CDR3 has 16 residues. Trimming removed 5 bases from V and 5 bases from J; junction bases left unmatched: 5. CDR1 LNHDA and CDR2 SQIVND come from the germline V gene (reference sequence). The DNA for the CDR3 is TGTGCCAGTAGTCCGTTGACTAGCGGGAGGGACAATGAGCAGTTCTTC. As protein: CASSPLTSGRDNEQFF.